These 26 T cell receptor beta chains share one sample of origin, sequenced in a study of blood T cell repertoires in COVID-19. Clones were read by immunoSEQ multiplex PCR, and TCRdb kept only the in-frame ones, dropping some. The data contain over 110,000 clones, more than 70% of them singletons. The sequenced sample was peripheral blood. These receptors were taken from a human donor in a cohort sampled during active COVID-19.

The V call is TRBV7-3, the J call TRBJ2-6; TRBD2 is a possible D gene (7 bases). There are 17 residues in the CDR3. CDR1 SGHTA and CDR2 FQGTGA come from the germline V gene. V was shortened by 5 bases and J by 1 base, with 15 bases between the two germline ends. The CDR3 spells CASSTGGPGSGANVLTF. Written as DNA, the CDR3 is TGTGCCAGCAGCACCGGGGGGCCCGGTTCTGGGGCCAACGTCCTGACTTTC.

V is TRBV7-9 and J is TRBJ2-3; TRBD1 aligns across 11 bases. CDR3 size: 16 residues. The germline gives CDR1 SEHNR, CDR2 FQNEAQ (reference sequence). The J segment lost 4 bases and the V segment lost 6 bases, leaving 9 bases of the junction unmatched. The CDR3: CASRDTRTGGPDTQYF. CDR3 DNA: TGTGCCAGCAGAGACACCCGGACAGGGGGCCCAGATACGCAGTATTTT.

As to this clone: Other DNA sequences in the sample encode the same CDR3. The rearrangement uses TRBV4-3 and TRBJ2-1; 8 bases agree with TRBD2. With 0 bases clipped from V and 3 bases from J, the junction kept 10 bases outside the gene matches. Looked up from germline, CDR1 is LGHNA and CDR2 is YSLEER. The CDR3 spans 18 residues. The CDR3 bases are TGCGCCAGCAGCCAAGATTACCCTAGCGGGTTGGGCTACAATGAGCAGTTCTTC. This encodes CASSQDYPSGLGYNEQFF.

The chain has TRBV5-1 and TRBJ1-2; D is possibly TRBD1 (6 bases). CDR3 size: 14 residues. Trimming left V 0 bases short and J 3 bases short, with 9 bases between. Germline assignment: CDR1 SGHRS and CDR2 YFSETQ. CDR3: CASSLGQGYYGYTF. DNA for the CDR3: TGCGCCAGCAGCTTGGGGCAGGGGTACTATGGCTACACCTTC.

The chain recombines TRBV5-8 with TRBJ1-1; perhaps TRBD1 as D (6 bases). V shed 4 bases and J shed 0 bases, with 13 bases lying between them. This CDR3 spans 15 amino acids. The germline CDR1 and CDR2 sequences are SGHTS and YDEGEE. CDR3 sequence reads: CASSTGQPMNTEAFF. The DNA for the CDR3 is TGTGCCAGCAGCACCGGACAGCCGATGAACACTGAAGCTTTCTTT.

The genes are TRBV28 and TRBJ2-7; 9 bases are a match to TRBD1. CDR3 length equals 17 residues. J gave up 2 bases and V 3 bases, and 11 bases lay outside the gene matches. CDR1 is MDHEN, CDR2 SYDVKM, per germline. CDR3 region: CASSFPPGQGRPYEQYF. CDR3 DNA: TGTGCCAGCAGTTTCCCCCCCGGACAGGGGCGTCCCTACGAGCAGTACTTC.

The rearrangement links TRBV12-3 or TRBV12-4 to TRBJ1-4; no firm D call. This CDR3 is 13 amino acids long. Trimming cost V 5 bases and J 4 bases, with 8 bases left between them. The CDR3 spells CASSRHRNEKLFF. The CDR3 nucleotides are TGTGCCAGCAGTCGACACCGTAATGAAAAACTGTTTTTT.

This chain joins TRBV18 and TRBJ1-6; tentatively, D is TRBD1 (6 bases). The germline CDR1 and CDR2 sequences are KGHSH and LQKENI. The CDR3 length is 15 residues. V lost 4 bases, J lost 7 bases, and 14 bases lay in between. The CDR3 DNA follows: TGTGCCAGCTCACTCTACAGGGCGAGGAATTCACCCCTCCACTTT. Translating it yields CASSLYRARNSPLHF.

This clone occurred once. This CDR3 is also generated by other DNA sequences in the sample. The chain joins TRBV5-1 to TRBJ1-4, with TRBD1 matching over 7 bases. This CDR3 region has 14 residues. The germline CDR1 and CDR2 sequences are SGHRS and YFSETQ. J gave up 8 bases and V 2 bases, and 6 bases lay outside the gene matches. Here the CDR3 reads CASSFGQGGEKLFF. The DNA for the CDR3 is TGCGCCAGCAGCTTTGGCCAGGGGGGAGAAAAACTGTTTTTT.

The genes are TRBV5-8 and TRBJ2-7; weak D call: TRBD2 (6 bases). Germline V gene data show CDR1 as SGHTS and CDR2 as YDEGEE. CDR3 size: 17 residues. Trimming stripped 2 bases from V and 4 bases from J, with 22 bases between. For the CDR3, the DNA is TGTGCCAGCAGCTTCCCTCGGGACTCAGCCTTAGGGTACGAGCAGTACTTC. It is translated as CASSFPRDSALGYEQYF.

The chain uses TRBV2 and TRBJ1-5, with D perhaps TRBD1 (5 bases). The germline V gene encodes CDR1 SNHLY and CDR2 FYNNEI. The CDR3 has 15 residues. The V end was cut by 6 bases, the J end by 0 bases, with 12 bases between. CDR3: CASSSQDDSNQPQHF. The CDR3 nucleotides read TGTGCCAGCAGCTCACAGGATGATAGCAATCAGCCCCAGCATTTT.

V and J are TRBV19 and TRBJ2-2; 7 bases line up with TRBD1. CDR1 and CDR2 (germline): LNHDA, SQIVND (reference sequence). With 5 bases clipped from V and 6 bases from J, the junction kept 6 bases outside the gene matches. The CDR3 has 14 amino acids. CDR3 nucleotides: TGTGCCAGTAGTGTAGCGACAGGGTCCGGGGAGCTGTTTTTT. Translation gives CASSVATGSGELFF. The full variable domain, rest sourced from reference TRBV19 and TRBJ2-2, is DGGITQSPKYLFRKEGQNVTLSCEQNLNHDAMYWYRQDPGQGLRLIYYSQIVNDFQKGDIAEGYSVSREKKESFPLTVTSAQKNPTAFYLCASSVATGSGELFFGEGSRLTVL.

This clone was detected only once. The gene calls are TRBV24-1 and TRBJ2-1, with D possibly TRBD1 on 6 matching bases. Trimming cost V 3 bases and J 7 bases, with 9 bases left between them. This CDR3 contains 13 residues. Germline V gene lookup returns CDR1 KGHDR and CDR2 SFDVKD. The CDR3 coding sequence is TGTGCCACCAGTGATATAGACAGGAATGAGCAGTTCTTC. This translates into CATSDIDRNEQFF.

The chain is built from TRBV18 and TRBJ1-1; D is unclear. V gave up 6 bases and J gave up 1 base, with 12 bases separating them. From germline, CDR1 is KGHSH and CDR2 LQKENI. This CDR3 has 14 residues. In DNA form, the CDR3 reads TGTGCCAGCTCCGTGGCCGCCCGGAACACTGAAGCTTTCTTT. Protein product: CASSVAARNTEAFF.

The rearrangement uses TRBV18 and TRBJ1-3; D is perhaps TRBD1 (5 bases). Germline V gene sequence: CDR1 KGHSH, CDR2 LQKENI. Trimming took off 2 bases at V and 0 bases at J, with 14 bases between the two ends. This CDR3 has 17 amino acids. The CDR3: CASSPKQVIDSGNTIYF. In DNA form, the CDR3 reads TGTGCCAGCTCACCAAAACAGGTTATTGACTCTGGAAACACCATATATTTT.

J is TRBJ1-6 and V is TRBV9; perhaps TRBD1 as D (5 bases). The CDR3 length is 17 residues. Trimming stripped 0 bases from V and 4 bases from J, with 14 bases between. Germline CDR1 and CDR2: SGDLS and YYNGEE. CDR3 amino acids: CASSVGSRDLYNSPLHF. CDR3 bases: TGTGCCAGCAGCGTAGGGTCCAGGGATCTATATAATTCACCCCTCCACTTT.

The chain carries TRBV7-9 and TRBJ2-5; D gene uncertain. This CDR3 has 13 residues. Trimming removed 3 bases from V and 2 bases from J, with 7 bases in between. Germline V gene sequence: CDR1 SEHNR, CDR2 FQNEAQ (reference sequence). This CDR3 is CASSFGQQETQYF. The CDR3 nucleotides read TGTGCCAGCAGCTTTGGGCAGCAAGAGACCCAGTACTTC.

In nucleotides, the CDR3 is TGTGCCAGCAGTGAGACAGCTAATCAGCCCCAGCATTTT. As protein: CASSETANQPQHF. The chain recombines TRBV2 with TRBJ1-5; a possible D gene is TRBD1 (5 bases). The length of the CDR3 is 13 residues. V gave up 3 bases and J gave up 4 bases, with 7 bases separating them. The V gene's germline CDR1 is SNHLY and CDR2 FYNNEI.

The chain uses TRBV19 and TRBJ1-6, with D uncertain. The ends were cut back, 5 bases at V and 3 bases at J, with 11 bases in the middle. From germline, CDR1 is LNHDA and CDR2 SQIVND (reference sequence). This CDR3 has 15 residues. The chain's CDR3 is CASSERALYNSPLHF. Here the CDR3 DNA reads TGTGCCAGTAGTGAGAGGGCCCTCTATAATTCACCCCTCCACTTT.

The chain is built from TRBV15 and TRBJ1-1; D gene unclear. Germline V gives CDR1 LNHNV, CDR2 YYDKDF (reference sequence). The CDR3 has 14 amino acids. V lost 3 bases, J lost 3 bases, and 11 bases lay in between. CDR3 nucleotides: TGTGCCACCAGCAGTCCCGGCGGGGACACTGAAGCTTTCTTT. Its protein product is CATSSPGGDTEAFF.

The V gene is TRBV5-6, the J gene TRBJ1-6; D may be TRBD1 (5 bases). The CDR3 length is 14 residues. CDR1 SGHDT and CDR2 YYEEEE come from the germline V gene. With 4 bases removed from V and 10 bases from J, the gap between germline ends came to 15 bases. CDR3 bases: TGTGCCAGCAGCCTATCAGGGCTCCACTCACCCCTCCACTTT. It translates to CASSLSGLHSPLHF.

The chain carries TRBV4-1 and TRBJ1-5, with D maybe TRBD1 (6 bases). V shed 0 bases and J shed 5 bases, with 11 bases lying between them. The CDR3 is 15 amino acids. Germline V gene data show CDR1 as MGHRA and CDR2 as YSYEKL. CDR3 in amino acids: CASSQDTGRDQPQHF. CDR3 coding DNA: TGCGCCAGCAGCCAAGATACAGGGAGGGATCAGCCCCAGCATTTT.

The chain uses TRBV30 and TRBJ1-5, with TRBD1 identical over 7 bases. The V segment lost 3 bases and the J segment 0 bases; nucleotides outside the gene matches: 11. CDR1 GTSNPN and CDR2 SVGIG come from the germline V gene (reference sequence). This CDR3 has 17 residues. The chain's CDR3 is CAWSAPTGVPSNQPQHF. The CDR3 coding sequence is TGTGCCTGGAGCGCTCCAACAGGGGTACCTAGCAATCAGCCCCAGCATTTT.

The rearrangement links TRBV30 to TRBJ1-3; no clear D gene. The CDR3 has 13 residues. Per germline, CDR1 GTSNPN and CDR2 SVGIG (reference sequence). The germline V and J ends were trimmed by 2 bases and 2 bases, with 7 bases remaining between them. CDR3 sequence: CAWSPLAGNTIYF. The DNA for the CDR3 is TGTGCCTGGAGTCCCCTAGCTGGAAACACCATATATTTT.

The rearrangement joins TRBV6-5 to TRBJ1-4; D might be TRBD1 (5 bases). The CDR3 spans 14 residues. Deletions cut 7 bases from V and 8 bases from J, with 17 bases between. From germline, CDR1 is MNHEY and CDR2 SVGAGI. The CDR3 region has the DNA TGTGCCAGCACCTATCGGGACGGGGGGGAAAAACTGTTTTTT. Translation: CASTYRDGGEKLFF.

The rearrangement links TRBV9 to TRBJ2-2; TRBD2 agrees at 14 bases. CDR1 and CDR2 (germline): SGDLS, YYNGEE. CDR3 size: 17 residues. With 3 bases clipped from V and 2 bases from J, the junction kept 3 bases outside the gene matches. The chain's CDR3 is CASSGTSGGQNTGELFF. The CDR3 DNA is TGTGCCAGCAGCGGGACTAGCGGGGGGCAAAACACCGGGGAGCTGTTTTTT.